The 26 T cell receptor beta chains below were found in one sample sequenced in a study of T cells in Graves' hyperthyroidism and ophthalmopathy. From RNA transcripts, TCR beta CDR3 regions were amplified. The TCR CDR3 was amplified in a first-round RT-PCR using the HTBI primer set. TCRdb used MiXCR to reprocess the multiplex PCR reads, holding one entry per CDR3 protein. This table holds about 250,000 distinct CDR3 sequences, 13% to 15% found once. The sample taken for sequencing was blood. The source of these receptors is a woman between 50 and 59 years old with Graves' hyperthyroidism that later progressed to Graves' ophthalmopathy.

At least ten counts were recorded for this clonotype. This chain connects TRBV28 to TRBJ2-1, with D possibly matching TRBD1 (6 bases). Germline CDR1 reads MDHEN; CDR2 reads SYDVKM. V was clipped by 5 bases and J by 4 bases, with 12 bases between them. The CDR3 is 14 amino acids. The CDR3: CASSQGLGYNEQFF. In nucleotides, the CDR3 is TGTGCCAGCAGTCAGGGGCTGGGTTACAATGAGCAGTTCTTC.

This sequence joins TRBV19 and TRBJ2-7, with D possibly being TRBD1 or TRBD2 (6 bases each). Trimming stripped 1 base from V and 3 bases from J, with 13 bases between. CDR1 is LNHDA, CDR2 SQIVND, per germline (reference sequence). This CDR3 spans 15 amino acids. The CDR3 is CASSIVGGRSYEQYF. The CDR3 region has the DNA TGTGCCAGTAGTATAGTTGGGGGGCGAAGCTACGAGCAGTACTTC.

This clonotype turned up a few times. The CDR3 protein is CASSHLGGSGYTF. The CDR3 nucleotides are TGCGCCAGCAGCCACCTAGGAGGTTCTGGCTACACCTTC. This chain connects TRBV4-1 to TRBJ1-2; D is undetermined. V shed 3 bases and J shed 7 bases, with 12 bases lying between them. The CDR3 is 13 amino acids. From germline, CDR1 is MGHRA and CDR2 YSYEKL.

This clonotype was seen at least ten times. The chain is built from TRBV15 and TRBJ2-1; D uncertain. The CDR3 runs 15 residues. From germline, CDR1 is LNHNV and CDR2 YYDKDF (reference sequence). Trimming stripped 0 bases from V and 4 bases from J, with 10 bases between. The CDR3 nucleotides are TGTGCCACCAGCAGAGATAAACTCGATTACAATGAGCAGTTCTTC. Its protein product is CATSRDKLDYNEQFF. Combining the CDR3 with reference TRBV15 and TRBJ2-1 gives the whole variable domain DAMVIQNPRYQVTQFGKPVTLSCSQTLNHNVMYWYQQKSSQAPKLLFHYYDKDFNNEADTPDNFQSRRPNTSFCFLDIRSPGLGDTAMYLCATSRDKLDYNEQFFGPGTRLTVL.

In its sample, this clonotype was seen once. This clone may be a read error of a much larger clone one base away. The CDR3 is CAGSLTAKNIQYF. DNA for the CDR3: TGTGCCGGCAGTTTAACAGCCAAAAACATTCAGTACTTC. The chain recombines TRBV27 with TRBJ2-4; D is ambiguous. This CDR3 comprises 13 residues. From germline, CDR1 is MNHEY and CDR2 SMNVEV (reference sequence).

This clonotype was picked up many times. The chain uses TRBV19 and TRBJ1-5; 7 bases agree with TRBD1. Trimming cost V 5 bases and J 3 bases; bases outside gene matches: 10. This CDR3 spans 16 amino acids. Germline-derived CDR1 and CDR2 are LNHDA and SQIVND (reference sequence). This CDR3 is CASSPDRAYSNQPQHF. The CDR3 DNA is TGTGCCAGTAGTCCCGACAGGGCTTACTCCAATCAGCCCCAGCATTTT.

This clonotype was detected many times. This chain links TRBV20-1 with TRBJ2-1, with D uncertain. The CDR3 sequence is 14 residues long. V lost 4 bases and J 6 bases, leaving 16 bases between the germline ends. In germline, CDR1 is DFQATT, CDR2 SNEGSKA (reference sequence). CDR3 coding DNA: TGCAGTGCTACAATCTCCCCCGTCCCCAATGAGCAGTTCTTC. As protein: CSATISPVPNEQFF.

There are a few counts of this clonotype. Written as DNA, the CDR3 is TGCAGCGTTGCCGGGGGGCGAAGATCTGGAAACACCATATATTTT. Its translation is CSVAGGRRSGNTIYF. This chain links TRBV29-1 with TRBJ1-3; tentative D call: TRBD1 (6 bases). V shed 4 bases and J shed 1 base, with 14 bases lying between them. The CDR3 extends over 15 amino acids. Germline V gene lookup returns CDR1 SQVTM and CDR2 ANQGSEA.

This clonotype occurred many times. This chain uses TRBV3-1 with TRBJ2-1, with D uncertain. Germline CDR1 LGHDT, CDR2 YNNKEL (reference sequence). This CDR3 is 14 amino acids long. Trimming took 2 bases from V and 3 from J, leaving 8 bases between them. The CDR3 loop reads CASSQHEVYNEQFF. The CDR3 region has the DNA TGTGCCAGCAGCCAACACGAGGTCTACAATGAGCAGTTCTTC.

There are many counts of this clonotype. This chain uses TRBV5-1 with TRBJ2-1; TRBD2 is a possible D gene (5 bases). V was trimmed by 6 bases and J by 10 bases, leaving 11 bases between them. Germline V gives CDR1 SGHRS, CDR2 YFSETQ. The CDR3 covers 11 residues. CDR3 amino acids: CASTLEREQFF. The DNA for the CDR3 is TGCGCCAGCACCCTAGAGCGGGAGCAGTTCTTC.

For the CDR3, the DNA is TGCAGCGTTGTAACTAGCGGGAGGTCCCCCGATGAGCAGTTCTTC. Its protein product is CSVVTSGRSPDEQFF. The chain is built from TRBV29-1 and TRBJ2-1, with 12 bases lining up with TRBD2. V was clipped by 4 bases and J by 8 bases; unmatched bases: 9. The length of the CDR3 is 15 residues. CDR1 and CDR2 from the germline V gene are SQVTM and ANQGSEA.

This clonotype was seen many times. The genes are TRBV5-1 and TRBJ2-1; TRBD1 agrees at 9 bases. The V gene's germline CDR1 is SGHRS and CDR2 YFSETQ. The CDR3 has 16 residues. The V and J ends lost 1 base and 8 bases, in that order; junction bases with no gene match: 10. Here the CDR3 DNA reads TGCGCCAGCAGCTTGACCGGGACAGGGAAAAACTATGAGCAGTTCTTC. Amino acid sequence: CASSLTGTGKNYEQFF. The whole variable domain, filled in from reference TRBV5-1 and TRBJ2-1, reads KAGVTQTPRYLIKTRGQQVTLSCSPISGHRSVSWYQQTPGQGLQFLFEYFSETQRNKGNFPGRFSGRQFSNSRSEMNVSTLELGDSALYLCASSLTGTGKNYEQFFGPGTRLTVL.

This clonotype was detected ten times or more. V is TRBV5-8 and J is TRBJ2-2; D remains ambiguous. Trimming took 1 base from V and 4 from J, leaving 8 bases between them. Germline loops: CDR1 SGHTS, CDR2 YDEGEE. The CDR3 extends over 14 amino acids. The CDR3 here is CASSLKGGTGELFF. The CDR3 bases are TGTGCCAGCAGCTTGAAGGGTGGCACCGGGGAGCTGTTTTTT.

This clonotype was recorded many times. The rearrangement uses TRBV20-1 and TRBJ2-1; no clear D gene. Trimming cost V 3 bases and J 0 bases, with 9 bases left between them. The length of the CDR3 is 14 residues. Per the germline V gene, CDR1 is DFQATT and CDR2 is SNEGSKA (reference sequence). The CDR3 coding sequence is TGCAGTGCTAGGAGGCACAGCTCCTACAATGAGCAGTTCTTC. This codes for CSARRHSSYNEQFF.

In its sample, this clonotype was seen a few times. The J gene is TRBJ2-1, the V gene TRBV28; 7 bases are a match to TRBD2. The length of the CDR3 is 16 residues. The trim removed 10 bases at V and 4 bases at J, leaving 16 bases unmatched. From germline, CDR1 is MDHEN and CDR2 SYDVKM. Here the CDR3 reads CAIRGPNAGLYNEQFF. CDR3 bases: TGTGCCATCAGAGGCCCCAACGCGGGACTATACAATGAGCAGTTCTTC. Drawing the rest from reference TRBV28 and TRBJ2-1, the complete variable domain is DVKVTQSSRYLVKRTGEKVFLECVQDMDHENMFWYRQDPGLGLRLIYFSYDVKMKEKGDIPEGYSVSREKKERFSLILESASTNQTSMYLCAIRGPNAGLYNEQFFGPGTRLTVL.

This clonotype showed up just a few times. The chain has TRBV11-2 and TRBJ2-7; D is undetermined. Germline lookup yields CDR1 SGHAT and CDR2 FQNNGV. The CDR3 is 13 residues long. The V gene lost 1 base and the J gene lost 5 bases, with 9 bases spanning the gap. For the CDR3, the DNA is TGTGCCAGCAGCTTAGTGTATTCGGACGAGCAGTACTTC. Protein product: CASSLVYSDEQYF.

This clonotype was seen many times. This chain's CDR3 is CASSWRTGRVSPEAFF. In nucleotides, the CDR3 is TGTGCCAGCAGCTGGAGGACAGGGAGGGTTTCGCCTGAAGCTTTCTTT. The chain joins TRBV7-3 to TRBJ1-1; 8 bases line up with TRBD1. The CDR3 runs to 16 residues. Germline CDR1 SGHTA, CDR2 FQGTGA. V shed 4 bases, J shed 6 bases, and the junction held 13 bases outside the gene matches.

The chain carries TRBV5-5 and TRBJ1-1; no definite D call. V lost 0 bases, J lost 1 base, and 7 bases lay in between. Looked up from germline, CDR1 is SGHKS and CDR2 is YYEKEE (reference sequence). This CDR3 contains 14 residues. The chain's CDR3 is CASSLGAQNTEAFF. Written as DNA, the CDR3 is TGTGCCAGCAGCTTGGGCGCTCAGAACACTGAAGCTTTCTTT.

This clonotype was seen at least ten times. V usage is TRBV28 and J usage is TRBJ2-5, with D maybe TRBD1 (6 bases). Trimming removed 6 bases from V and 5 bases from J, with 10 bases in between. There are 12 residues in the CDR3. Germline CDR1 is MDHEN and CDR2 is SYDVKM. The CDR3 loop is CASRGGLETQYF. CDR3 coding DNA: TGTGCCAGCAGAGGGGGATTGGAGACCCAGTACTTC. The full variable domain, its missing parts supplied by reference TRBV28 and TRBJ2-5, is DVKVTQSSRYLVKRTGEKVFLECVQDMDHENMFWYRQDPGLGLRLIYFSYDVKMKEKGDIPEGYSVSREKKERFSLILESASTNQTSMYLCASRGGLETQYFGPGTRLLVL.

The J gene is TRBJ2-1, the V gene TRBV6-1; D might be TRBD1 or TRBD2, each matching 5 bases. Germline V gene sequence: CDR1 MNHNS, CDR2 SASEGT. V gave up 6 bases and J gave up 6 bases, with 15 bases separating them. This CDR3 has 14 amino acids. CDR3 nucleotides: TGTGCCAGCAGCCCGCTGGGGGAAGGCAATGAGCAGTTCTTC. Its protein product is CASSPLGEGNEQFF.

The V gene is TRBV20-1, the J gene TRBJ2-5, with 7 bases lining up with TRBD1. V lost 1 base to trimming and J lost 2 bases; unmatched junction nucleotides: 4. The length of the CDR3 is 14 residues. Germline loops: CDR1 DFQATT, CDR2 SNEGSKA (reference sequence). Here the CDR3 reads CSARVARGQETQYF. For the CDR3, the DNA is TGCAGTGCTAGAGTTGCCAGGGGGCAAGAGACCCAGTACTTC.

The chain is built from TRBV16 and TRBJ2-7; possible D gene TRBD2, 6 bases. Germline V CDR1 and CDR2: KGHSY, FQNENV. V lost 1 base, J lost 0 bases, and 13 bases lay in between. The CDR3 sequence is 16 residues long. CDR3 nucleotides: TGTGCCAGCAGCCAATGGCGGGGTCGGAGCTCCTACGAGCAGTACTTC. Protein: CASSQWRGRSSYEQYF.

This clonotype came up many times. The chain's CDR3 is CASSPWDGEKLFF. CDR3 DNA sequence: TGTGCCAGCAGCCCCTGGGACGGTGAAAAACTGTTTTTT. V gene TRBV27 combines with J gene TRBJ1-4, with D possibly TRBD1 on 5 matching bases. V lost 6 bases to trimming and J lost 7 bases, with 12 bases between them. The germline V gene has CDR1 MNHEY and CDR2 SMNVEV (reference sequence). The CDR3 sequence is 13 residues long.

The table lists this clonotype with many counts. The V and J genes are TRBV5-5 and TRBJ2-5, with no clear D. The CDR3 extends over 15 amino acids. Looked up from germline, CDR1 is SGHKS and CDR2 is YYEKEE (reference sequence). V lost 6 bases and J 1 base, leaving 16 bases between the germline ends. CDR3 in DNA: TGTGCCAGCACCGGATACTACGGCCCCCAAGAGACCCAGTACTTC. Translating it yields CASTGYYGPQETQYF.

This clonotype was seen at least ten times. The genes are TRBV10-3 and TRBJ2-7, with unresolved D. V was clipped by 2 bases and J by 7 bases, with 9 bases between them. Germline V gene sequence: CDR1 ENHRY, CDR2 SYGVKD. The CDR3 length is 12 residues. The CDR3 reads CAISEQSREQYF. For the CDR3, the DNA is TGTGCCATCAGTGAGCAGTCACGAGAGCAGTACTTC.

This clonotype was recorded many times. V is TRBV27 and J is TRBJ2-1; 8 bases map to TRBD2. V lost 4 bases to trimming and J lost 8 bases; unmatched junction nucleotides: 7. Germline CDR1 MNHEY, CDR2 SMNVEV (reference sequence). The CDR3 is 14 residues long. The CDR3 sequence: CASSSGLGRDEQFF. CDR3 nucleotides: TGTGCCAGCAGTTCGGGACTAGGTCGCGATGAGCAGTTCTTC.